Detailed here is one T cell receptor beta chain. The antigen remains undetermined. Specified treatment: some 19 received Ad26.COV2.S at low or high dose, single or two shots; a few received placebo; per-sample allocation not given. The investigators took samples on day 63 after the first vaccine or placebo injection. The data originate from a study of Ad26.COV2.S vaccination and SARS-CoV-2 variants. About the study: The Ad26.COV2.S arm of the COV1001 trial was where the donor was placed. Intramuscular Ad26.COV2.S doses were given once or twice, 56 days apart.

This CDR3 is built from 15 residues. Trimming cost V 0 bases and J 1 base; bases outside gene matches: 2. Germline assignment: CDR1 LNHNV and CDR2 YYDKDF (reference sequence). Study-level points and caveats: Participants given vaccine showed non-spike TCR breadth similar to that of placebo recipients. Substantial response breadth was reportedly seen for spike-specific CD8+ and CD4+ T cells after vaccination.

Produced via immunoSEQ multiplex PCR; TCRdb's table is partial and in-frame only. Of about 480,000 clones detected, around nine tenths appear once; the ten largest clones hold roughly 13%. This receptor was taken from a person aged 18 to 65 who received the Ad26.COV2.S COVID-19 vaccine or a placebo. This rearrangement joins TRBV15 to TRBJ2-7; TRBD2 aligns across 8 bases. The sequences come from peripheral blood, collected in a trial of Ad26.COV2.S vaccine versus placebo. CDR3 in amino acids: CATSRDSGASYEQYF. CDR3 sequence (DNA): TGTGCCACCAGCAGAGATAGCGGGGCTTCCTACGAGCAGTACTTC.